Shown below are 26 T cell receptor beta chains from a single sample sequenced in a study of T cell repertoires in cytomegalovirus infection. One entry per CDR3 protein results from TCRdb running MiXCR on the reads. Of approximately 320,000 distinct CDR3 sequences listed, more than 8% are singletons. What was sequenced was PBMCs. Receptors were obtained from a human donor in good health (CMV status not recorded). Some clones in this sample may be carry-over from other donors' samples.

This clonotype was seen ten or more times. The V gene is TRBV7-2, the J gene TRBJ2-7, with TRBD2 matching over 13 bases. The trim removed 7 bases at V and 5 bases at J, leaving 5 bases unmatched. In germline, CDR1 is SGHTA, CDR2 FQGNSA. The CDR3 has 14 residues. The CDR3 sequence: CASKGLAGANEQYF. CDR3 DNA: TGTGCCAGCAAAGGACTAGCGGGGGCCAACGAGCAGTACTTC.

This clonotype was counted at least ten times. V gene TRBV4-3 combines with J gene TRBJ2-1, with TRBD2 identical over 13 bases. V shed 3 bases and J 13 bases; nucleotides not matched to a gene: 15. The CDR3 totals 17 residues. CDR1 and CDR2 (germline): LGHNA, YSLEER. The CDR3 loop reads CASSQAPLILAGGIQFF. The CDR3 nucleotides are TGCGCCAGCAGCCAGGCCCCCCTCATACTAGCGGGAGGGATTCAGTTCTTC.

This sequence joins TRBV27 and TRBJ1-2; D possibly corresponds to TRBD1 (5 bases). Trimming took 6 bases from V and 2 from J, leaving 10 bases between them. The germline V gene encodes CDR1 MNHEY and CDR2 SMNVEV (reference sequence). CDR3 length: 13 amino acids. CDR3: CASRGPVNYGYTF. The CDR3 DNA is TGTGCCAGCAGGGGACCCGTCAACTATGGCTACACCTTC.

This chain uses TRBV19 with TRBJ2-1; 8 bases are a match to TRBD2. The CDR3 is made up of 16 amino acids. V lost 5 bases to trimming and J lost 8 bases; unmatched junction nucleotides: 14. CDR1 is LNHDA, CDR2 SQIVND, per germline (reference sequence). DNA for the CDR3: TGTGCCAGTAGTCCCATTTCTAGCGGGTTTATGGATGAGCAGTTCTTC. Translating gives CASSPISSGFMDEQFF.

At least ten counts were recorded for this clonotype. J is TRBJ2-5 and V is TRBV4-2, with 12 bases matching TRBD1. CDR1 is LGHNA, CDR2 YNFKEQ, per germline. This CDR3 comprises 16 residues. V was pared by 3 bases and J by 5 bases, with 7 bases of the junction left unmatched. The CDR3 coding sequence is TGTGCCAGCAGCCAGGAGGGACAGGGGGCCTCGGAGACCCAGTACTTC. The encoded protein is CASSQEGQGASETQYF.

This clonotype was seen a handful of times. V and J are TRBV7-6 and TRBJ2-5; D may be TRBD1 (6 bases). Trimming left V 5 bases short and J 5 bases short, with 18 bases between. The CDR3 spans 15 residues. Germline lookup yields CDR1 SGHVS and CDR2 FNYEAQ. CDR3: CASSTGRHSGETQYF. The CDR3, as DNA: TGTGCCAGCAGCACAGGGCGACACTCCGGGGAGACCCAGTACTTC. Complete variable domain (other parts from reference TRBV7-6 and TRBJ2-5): GAGVSQSPRYKVTKRGQDVALRCDPISGHVSLYWYRQALGQGPEFLTYFNYEAQQDKSGLPNDRFSAERPEGSISTLTIQRTEQRDSAMYRCASSTGRHSGETQYFGPGTRLLVL.

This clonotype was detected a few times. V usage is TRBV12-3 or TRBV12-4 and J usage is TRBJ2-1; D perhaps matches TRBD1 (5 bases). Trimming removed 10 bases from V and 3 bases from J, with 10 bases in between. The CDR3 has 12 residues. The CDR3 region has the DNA TGTGCCACCAGGGCGAACTACAATGAGCAGTTCTTC. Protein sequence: CATRANYNEQFF.

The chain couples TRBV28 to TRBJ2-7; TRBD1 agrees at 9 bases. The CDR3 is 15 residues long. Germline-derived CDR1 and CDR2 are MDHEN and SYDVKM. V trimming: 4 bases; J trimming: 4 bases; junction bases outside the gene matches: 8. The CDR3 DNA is TGTGCCAGCAGTTCCGTCAGACAGGGGGAATACGAGCAGTACTTC. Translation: CASSSVRQGEYEQYF.

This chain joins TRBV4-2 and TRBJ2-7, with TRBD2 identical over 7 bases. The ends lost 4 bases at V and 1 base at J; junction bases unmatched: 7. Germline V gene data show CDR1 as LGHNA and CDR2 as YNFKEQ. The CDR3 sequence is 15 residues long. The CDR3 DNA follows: TGTGCCAGCAGCCCCTTGCGGGGGACGTCCTACGAGCAGTACTTC. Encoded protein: CASSPLRGTSYEQYF.

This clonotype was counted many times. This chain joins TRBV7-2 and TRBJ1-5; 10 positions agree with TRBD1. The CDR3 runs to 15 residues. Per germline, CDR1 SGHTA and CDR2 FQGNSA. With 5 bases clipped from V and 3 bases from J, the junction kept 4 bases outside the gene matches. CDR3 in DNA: TGTGCCAGCAGCACCGGGACAGGGGCCAATCAGCCCCAGCATTTT. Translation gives CASSTGTGANQPQHF.

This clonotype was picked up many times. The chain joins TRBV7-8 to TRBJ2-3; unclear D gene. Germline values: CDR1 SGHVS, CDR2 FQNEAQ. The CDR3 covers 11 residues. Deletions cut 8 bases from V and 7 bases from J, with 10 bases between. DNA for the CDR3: TGTGCCAGCGCCAAGGAGAATACGCAGTATTTT. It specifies CASAKENTQYF.

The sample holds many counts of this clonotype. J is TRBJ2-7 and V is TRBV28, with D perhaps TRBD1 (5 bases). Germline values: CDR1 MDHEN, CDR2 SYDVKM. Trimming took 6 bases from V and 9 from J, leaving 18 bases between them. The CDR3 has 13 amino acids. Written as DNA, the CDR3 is TGTGCCAGCAGCTTCAGACAGTTCGACCCGCAGTACTTC. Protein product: CASSFRQFDPQYF.

The CDR3 sequence: CSAPRQDRIYEQYF. In nucleotides, the CDR3 is TGCAGTGCGCCTAGGCAGGACAGAATCTACGAGCAGTACTTC. This chain joins TRBV20-1 and TRBJ2-7; perhaps TRBD1 as D (6 bases). Trimming pared 6 bases from V and 3 bases from J, leaving 18 bases between. Germline values: CDR1 DFQATT, CDR2 SNEGSKA (reference sequence). CDR3 size: 14 residues.

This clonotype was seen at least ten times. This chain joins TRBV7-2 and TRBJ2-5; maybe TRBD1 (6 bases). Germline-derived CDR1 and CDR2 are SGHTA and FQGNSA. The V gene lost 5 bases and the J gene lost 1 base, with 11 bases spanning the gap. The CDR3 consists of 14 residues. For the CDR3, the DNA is TGTGCCAGCAGCCAAGGGGGAGTCCAAGAGACCCAGTACTTC. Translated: CASSQGGVQETQYF.

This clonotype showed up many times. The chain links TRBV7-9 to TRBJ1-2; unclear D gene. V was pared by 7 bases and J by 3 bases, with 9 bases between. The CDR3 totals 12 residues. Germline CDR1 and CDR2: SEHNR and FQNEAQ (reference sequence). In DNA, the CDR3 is TGTGCCAGCACCGTGGCCTACTATGGCTACACCTTC. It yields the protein CASTVAYYGYTF. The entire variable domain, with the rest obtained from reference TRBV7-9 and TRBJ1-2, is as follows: DTGVSQNPRHKITKRGQNVTFRCDPISEHNRLYWYRQTLGQGPEFLTYFQNEAQLEKSRLLSDRFSAERPKGSFSTLEIQRTEQGDSAMYLCASTVAYYGYTFGSGTRLTVV.

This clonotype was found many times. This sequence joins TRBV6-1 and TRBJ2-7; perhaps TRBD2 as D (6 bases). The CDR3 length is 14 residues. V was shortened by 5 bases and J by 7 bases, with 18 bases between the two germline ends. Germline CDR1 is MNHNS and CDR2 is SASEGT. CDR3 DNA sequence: TGTGCCAGCAGTAAGCGCGGGGATACGGGAGAGCAGTACTTC. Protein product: CASSKRGDTGEQYF.

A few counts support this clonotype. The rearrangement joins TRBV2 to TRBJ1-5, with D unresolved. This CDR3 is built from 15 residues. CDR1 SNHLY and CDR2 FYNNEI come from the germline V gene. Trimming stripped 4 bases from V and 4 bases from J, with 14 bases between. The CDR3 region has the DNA TGTGCCAGCAGTGTCCCCCCCGGGATGAATCAGCCCCAGCATTTT. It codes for CASSVPPGMNQPQHF. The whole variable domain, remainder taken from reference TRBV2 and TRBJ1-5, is EPEVTQTPSHQVTQMGQEVILRCVPISNHLYFYWYRQILGQKVEFLVSFYNNEISEKSEIFDDQFSVERPDGSNFTLKIRSTKLEDSAMYFCASSVPPGMNQPQHFGDGTRLSIL.

The CDR3 loop is CASSYAQQPQHF. The CDR3 coding sequence is TGTGCCAGCAGTTACGCCCAACAGCCCCAGCATTTT. The chain couples TRBV6-6 to TRBJ1-5; D is unclear. Looked up from germline, CDR1 is MNHNY and CDR2 is SVGAGI (reference sequence). Trimming left V 2 bases short and J 7 bases short, with 6 bases between. The CDR3 covers 12 residues.

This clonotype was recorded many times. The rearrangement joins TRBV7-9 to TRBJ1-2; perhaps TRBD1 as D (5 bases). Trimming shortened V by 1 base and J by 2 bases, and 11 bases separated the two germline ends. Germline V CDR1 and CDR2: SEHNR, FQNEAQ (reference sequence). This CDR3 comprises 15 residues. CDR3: CASSLEQGRNYGYTF. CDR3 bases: TGTGCCAGCAGCTTAGAGCAGGGACGAAACTATGGCTACACCTTC.

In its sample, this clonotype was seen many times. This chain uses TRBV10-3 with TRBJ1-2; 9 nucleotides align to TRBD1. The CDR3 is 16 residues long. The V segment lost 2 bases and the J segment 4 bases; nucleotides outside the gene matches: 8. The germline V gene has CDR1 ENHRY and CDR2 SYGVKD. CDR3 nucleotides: TGTGCCATCAGTGAGCCCAACAGGGGGCTCCTCTATGGCTACACCTTC. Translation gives CAISEPNRGLLYGYTF.

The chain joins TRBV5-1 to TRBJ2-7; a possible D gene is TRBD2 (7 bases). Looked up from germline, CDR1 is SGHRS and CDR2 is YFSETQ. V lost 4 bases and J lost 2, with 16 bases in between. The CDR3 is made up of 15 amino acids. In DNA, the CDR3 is TGCGCCAGCAGCCACGGGGGGCGGAACACCTACGAGCAGTACTTC. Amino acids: CASSHGGRNTYEQYF.

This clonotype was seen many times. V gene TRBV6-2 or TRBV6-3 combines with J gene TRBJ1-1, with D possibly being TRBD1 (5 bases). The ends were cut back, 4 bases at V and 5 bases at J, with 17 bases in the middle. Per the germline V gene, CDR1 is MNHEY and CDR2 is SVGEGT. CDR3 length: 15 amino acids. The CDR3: CASSSSGRGLTEAFF. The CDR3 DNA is TGTGCCAGCAGTTCCTCGGGGCGGGGGTTGACTGAAGCTTTCTTT.

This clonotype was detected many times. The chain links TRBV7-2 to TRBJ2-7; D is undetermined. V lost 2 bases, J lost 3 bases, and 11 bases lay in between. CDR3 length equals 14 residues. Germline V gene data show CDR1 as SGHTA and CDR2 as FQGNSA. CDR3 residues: CASSLFGRSYEQYF. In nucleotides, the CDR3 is TGTGCCAGCAGCTTATTCGGACGGAGCTACGAGCAGTACTTC. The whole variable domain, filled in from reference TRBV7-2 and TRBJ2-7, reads GAGVSQSPSNKVTEKGKDVELRCDPISGHTALYWYRQSLGQGLEFLIYFQGNSAPDKSGLPSDRFSAERTGGSVSTLTIQRTQQEDSAVYLCASSLFGRSYEQYFGPGTRLTVT.

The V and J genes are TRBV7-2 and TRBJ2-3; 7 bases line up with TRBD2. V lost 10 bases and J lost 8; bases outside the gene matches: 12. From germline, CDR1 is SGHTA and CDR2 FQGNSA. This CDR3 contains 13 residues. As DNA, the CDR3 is TGTGCCACCGGCGGGGAGGGCAGGGTTACGCAGTATTTT. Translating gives CATGGEGRVTQYF.

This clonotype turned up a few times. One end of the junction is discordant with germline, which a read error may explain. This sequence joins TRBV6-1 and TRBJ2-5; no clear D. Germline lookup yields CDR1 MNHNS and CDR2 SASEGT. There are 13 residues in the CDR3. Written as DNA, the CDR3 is TGTGCCAGCAGCGAAGCCACCAAGAGAACCCAGTACTTC. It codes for CASSEATKRTQYF.

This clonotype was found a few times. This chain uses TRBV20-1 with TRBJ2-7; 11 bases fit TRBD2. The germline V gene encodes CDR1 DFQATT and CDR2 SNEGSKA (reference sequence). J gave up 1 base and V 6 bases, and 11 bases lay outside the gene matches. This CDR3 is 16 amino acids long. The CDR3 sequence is CSAVWLAGGLSYEQYF. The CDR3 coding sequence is TGCAGTGCGGTTTGGCTAGCGGGAGGTCTATCCTACGAGCAGTACTTC.